This T cell receptor beta chain derives from a study of T cell clonality in common variable immunodeficiency. This CDR3 contains 16 residues. J was trimmed by 5 bases and V by 5 bases; bases with no gene match: 6. Germline assignment: CDR1 PRHDT and CDR2 FYEKMQ (reference sequence). Assay used: immunoSEQ multiplex PCR; TCRdb lists only in-frame clones, some missing. The sample contains about 34,000 clones, none of them singletons. Worth noting for this clone: Antigen unknown. The DNA ends 3 residues before the CDR3 does, and the rest of the CDR3 is filled in from the germline J gene.

Study results and limitations: Shared TCRbeta clones were fewer between CVID subjects than controls. TCRbeta clonality was increased in CVID versus healthy controls. CVID patient heterogeneity limited repertoire-clinical complication correlations.

This receptor was taken from a person between 18 and 70 years old in good health. The rearrangement uses TRBV13 and TRBJ2-5, with 15 positions matching TRBD2. The sequenced material came from peripheral blood mononuclear cells. The CDR3 bases that were read are TGTGCCAGCAGCCGGACTAGCGGGAGGGCCCTCGAGACC. Translating it yields CASSRTSGRALET. The whole CDR3 sequence reads CASSRTSGRALETQYF.